The next 15 T cell receptor beta chains were all read from a single sample in a study of T cell responses to AZD1222 COVID-19 vaccine listed by TCRdb under 2021. Library creation used the immunoSEQ multiplex PCR assay. TCRdb carries this immuneACCESS record with in-frame sequences only. Its versions omit some clonotypes, under half of them owing to an unresolved V gene in the studies checked, with the rest unexplained. This sample holds fewer than 150,000 clones; around 84% were observed only once. Approximately 15% of the sample is taken by the ten largest. The time point label corresponds to: about 28 days (+/-7) after the second vaccine dose. The sequences come from peripheral blood, collected 28 days after the second AZD1222 dose. These TCRs come from an adult who received the AZD1222 COVID-19 vaccine.

The chain has TRBV6-4 and TRBJ2-7, with TRBD2 matching over 9 bases. Germline V gene data show CDR1 as MRHNA and CDR2 as SNTAGT. V shed 3 bases, J shed 5 bases, and the junction held 2 bases outside the gene matches. The CDR3 runs 13 residues. CDR3 in DNA: TGTGCCAGCAGTGAGCGGGGGGGCAACGAGCAGTACTTC. It encodes CASSERGGNEQYF.

The table lists this clone with a few counts. The V gene is TRBV5-1, the J gene TRBJ2-7; TRBD1 aligns across 10 bases. Germline V gene lookup returns CDR1 SGHRS and CDR2 YFSETQ. The V gene end was trimmed by 2 bases and the J gene end by 3 bases; junction bases not matched to a gene: 5. The CDR3 sequence is 15 residues long. CDR3 sequence (DNA): TGCGCCAGCAGCTTTGCCGGGACAGGGGACTACGAGCAGTACTTC. Its translation: CASSFAGTGDYEQYF.

The chain recombines TRBV27 with TRBJ2-7, with D possibly being TRBD2 (6 bases). The germline gives CDR1 MNHEY, CDR2 SMNVEV (reference sequence). The CDR3 spans 18 residues. V lost 3 bases and J 1 base, leaving 22 bases between the germline ends. The CDR3 spells CASSFRASAPSLSYEQYF. In DNA, the CDR3 is TGTGCCAGCAGTTTCCGAGCTAGCGCACCATCCCTTTCCTACGAGCAGTACTTC.

A single count supports this clone. CDR3 in DNA: TGTGCCAGCAGCCAAGCCCAGGGTGGGGAAAAACTGTTTTTT. It specifies CASSQAQGGEKLFF. This rearrangement joins TRBV3-1 (or the pseudogene TRBV3-2) to TRBJ1-4; D perhaps matches TRBD1 (5 bases). The CDR3 has 14 residues. Germline values: CDR1 LGHDT, CDR2 YNNKEL (reference sequence). V was shortened by 1 base and J by 8 bases, with 11 bases between the two germline ends.

This clone appeared a single time. The chain recombines TRBV28 with TRBJ2-1, with D possibly TRBD1 on 5 matching bases. Trimming cost V 8 bases and J 0 bases, with 23 bases left between them. In germline, CDR1 is MDHEN, CDR2 SYDVKM. There are 18 residues in the CDR3. CDR3 coding DNA: TGTGCCAGCGTCACTGGTGGGGCGCCCGCCGGCTCCTACAATGAGCAGTTCTTC. Translated: CASVTGGAPAGSYNEQFF.

The V call is TRBV18, the J call TRBJ2-1; 10 bases are a match to TRBD2. Germline values: CDR1 KGHSH, CDR2 LQKENI. CDR3 length: 17 residues. J gave up 7 bases and V 2 bases, and 11 bases lay outside the gene matches. The CDR3 sequence is CASSPFERSGGANEQFF. CDR3 in DNA: TGTGCCAGCTCACCATTTGAGCGAAGCGGGGGGGCAAATGAGCAGTTCTTC.

V gene TRBV7-9 combines with J gene TRBJ2-3; no clear D. V gave up 2 bases and J gave up 6 bases, with 9 bases separating them. Germline V CDR1 and CDR2: SEHNR, FQNEAQ (reference sequence). The CDR3 extends over 13 amino acids. CDR3 protein: CASSLMAFDTQYF. The CDR3 DNA reads as TGTGCCAGCAGCTTAATGGCTTTCGATACGCAGTATTTT.

The rearrangement links TRBV9 to TRBJ1-1, with D perhaps matching TRBD1 (6 bases). V was cut by 3 bases and J by 4 bases, with 16 bases left in between. Germline V gene data show CDR1 as SGDLS and CDR2 as YYNGEE. The CDR3 runs 15 residues. The CDR3 region is CASSDTGGLRTEAFF. CDR3 nucleotides: TGTGCCAGCAGCGATACCGGGGGGCTCCGCACTGAAGCTTTCTTT.

The CDR3 region is CASSEDHSGANVLTF. The CDR3, as DNA: TGTGCCAGCAGTGAAGACCACTCTGGGGCCAACGTCCTGACTTTC. The J gene is TRBJ2-6, the V gene TRBV6-1; D is ambiguous. V gave up 1 base and J gave up 0 bases, with 4 bases separating them. Germline CDR1 is MNHNS and CDR2 is SASEGT. This CDR3 has 15 amino acids.

J is TRBJ2-3 and V is TRBV7-2; D unclear. Between the trimmed V and J ends, which lost 1 base and 2 bases, there was a span of 7 bases. The CDR3 contains 14 residues. Germline V gene data show CDR1 as SGHTA and CDR2 as FQGNSA. The CDR3 region has the DNA TGTGCCAGCAGCTTAGATACTGACACAGATACGCAGTATTTT. It codes for CASSLDTDTDTQYF. The whole variable domain, filled in from reference TRBV7-2 and TRBJ2-3, reads GAGVSQSPSNKVTEKGKDVELRCDPISGHTALYWYRQSLGQGLEFLIYFQGNSAPDKSGLPSDRFSAERTGGSVSTLTIQRTQQEDSAVYLCASSLDTDTDTQYFGPGTRLTVL.

The chain recombines TRBV21-1 with TRBJ1-6. TRBV21-1 is a listed pseudogene. The CDR3 has 15 residues. The CDR3 nucleotides read TGTGCCCGCGACCTTTGCCAGAACTATAATTCACCCCTCCACTTT. Its protein product is CARDLCQNYNSPLHF.

This clone occurred once. The chain uses TRBV10-3 and TRBJ1-2; 7 bases line up with TRBD1. The CDR3 sequence is 14 residues long. Germline loops: CDR1 ENHRY, CDR2 SYGVKD. V was pared by 3 bases and J by 0 bases, with 1 base of the junction left unmatched. The CDR3 nucleotides read TGTGCCATCAGTGATACAGGGGCTAACTATGGCTACACCTTC. Its protein is CAISDTGANYGYTF.

This clone has a handful of counts. The rearrangement joins TRBV7-2 to TRBJ1-5; D ambiguous. Germline-derived CDR1 and CDR2 are SGHTA and FQGNSA. The V gene lost 1 base and the J gene lost 8 bases, with 15 bases spanning the gap. This CDR3 is built from 15 residues. This CDR3 reads CASSLVASGSEPQHF. For the CDR3, the DNA is TGTGCCAGCAGCTTAGTGGCTTCGGGGTCGGAGCCCCAGCATTTT.

This clone was seen more than once but under ten times. This chain's CDR3 is CASRPGTTDYGYTF. The CDR3 DNA reads as TGTGCCAGCCGTCCCGGGACGACGGACTATGGCTACACCTTC. This chain connects TRBV5-4 to TRBJ1-2; a possible D gene is TRBD1 (5 bases). This CDR3 comprises 14 residues. Trimming removed 7 bases at V and 3 bases at J, with 16 bases between. Germline CDR1 reads SGHNT; CDR2 reads YYREEE (reference sequence).

The DNA of the CDR3 is TGCAGTGCTGGGACTGGCAATGAGCAGTTCTTC. Its protein product is CSAGTGNEQFF. V gene TRBV20-1 combines with J gene TRBJ2-1; D perhaps matches TRBD2 (6 bases). The CDR3 totals 11 residues. CDR1 is DFQATT, CDR2 SNEGSKA, per germline (reference sequence). The V end lost 5 bases, the J end lost 6 bases, and 8 bases lay between the germline ends.